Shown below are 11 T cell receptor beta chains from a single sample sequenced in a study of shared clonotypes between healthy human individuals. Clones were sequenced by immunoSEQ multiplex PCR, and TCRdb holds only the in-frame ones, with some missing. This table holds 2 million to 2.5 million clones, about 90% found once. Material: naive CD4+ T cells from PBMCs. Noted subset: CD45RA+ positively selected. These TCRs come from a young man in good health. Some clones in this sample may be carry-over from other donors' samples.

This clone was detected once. As DNA, the CDR3 is TGTGCCAGCAGCCCGACATCAGCGGGAGGGAGCACAGATACGCAGTATTTT. It encodes CASSPTSAGGSTDTQYF. V is TRBV7-8 and J is TRBJ2-3, with TRBD2 matching 10 bases. Germline V gives CDR1 SGHVS, CDR2 FQNEAQ. The CDR3 sequence is 17 residues long. V gave up 5 bases and J gave up 0 bases; unmatched junction bases: 8.

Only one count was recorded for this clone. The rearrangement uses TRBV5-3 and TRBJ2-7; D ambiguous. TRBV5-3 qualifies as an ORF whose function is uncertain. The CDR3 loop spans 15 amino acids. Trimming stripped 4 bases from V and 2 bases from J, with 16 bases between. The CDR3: CARSAPPTPTYEQYF. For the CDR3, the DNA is TGTGCCAGAAGCGCGCCGCCGACTCCAACCTACGAGCAGTACTTC.

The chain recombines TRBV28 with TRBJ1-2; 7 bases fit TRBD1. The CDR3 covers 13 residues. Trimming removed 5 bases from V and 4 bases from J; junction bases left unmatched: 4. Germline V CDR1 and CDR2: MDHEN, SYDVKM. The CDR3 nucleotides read TGTGCCAGCAGTAACGGGGACAGCTATGGCTACACCTTC. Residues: CASSNGDSYGYTF.

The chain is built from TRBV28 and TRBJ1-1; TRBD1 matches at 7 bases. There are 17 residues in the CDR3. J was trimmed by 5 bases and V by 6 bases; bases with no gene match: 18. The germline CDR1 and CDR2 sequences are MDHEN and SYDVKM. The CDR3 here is CASSTGGAAGGWTEAFF. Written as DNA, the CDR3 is TGTGCCAGCAGCACGGGTGGGGCGGCAGGGGGGTGGACTGAAGCTTTCTTT.

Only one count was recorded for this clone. The DNA for the CDR3 is TGCAGCGTTCTGGAGAAGCCCTACGAGCAGTACTTC. Protein product: CSVLEKPYEQYF. The V call is TRBV29-1, the J call TRBJ2-7; no reliable D call. The germline V and J ends were trimmed by 5 bases and 2 bases, with 10 bases remaining between them. Germline V gives CDR1 SQVTM, CDR2 ANQGSEA. The CDR3 is 12 residues long.

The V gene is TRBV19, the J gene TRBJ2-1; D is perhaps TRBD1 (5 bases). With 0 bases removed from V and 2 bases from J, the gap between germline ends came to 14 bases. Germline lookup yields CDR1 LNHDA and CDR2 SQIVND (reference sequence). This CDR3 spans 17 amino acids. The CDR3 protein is CASSIDPRGVAYNEQFF. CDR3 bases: TGTGCCAGTAGTATAGATCCAAGGGGTGTGGCCTACAATGAGCAGTTCTTC.

In DNA, the CDR3 is TGTGCCAGCAGCGTAGAAGTCGGCTATTCGCGGCAGTTCTTC. The encoded protein is CASSVEVGYSRQFF. The V gene is TRBV9, the J gene TRBJ2-1; D gene ambiguous. Trimming pared 0 bases from V and 12 bases from J, leaving 16 bases between. The CDR3 consists of 14 residues. From germline, CDR1 is SGDLS and CDR2 YYNGEE.

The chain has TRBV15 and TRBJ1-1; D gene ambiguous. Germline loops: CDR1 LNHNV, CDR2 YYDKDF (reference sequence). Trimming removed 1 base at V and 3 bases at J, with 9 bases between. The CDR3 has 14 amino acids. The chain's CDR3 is CATSRVGYDTEAFF. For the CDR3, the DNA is TGTGCCACCAGCAGAGTGGGCTACGACACTGAAGCTTTCTTT.

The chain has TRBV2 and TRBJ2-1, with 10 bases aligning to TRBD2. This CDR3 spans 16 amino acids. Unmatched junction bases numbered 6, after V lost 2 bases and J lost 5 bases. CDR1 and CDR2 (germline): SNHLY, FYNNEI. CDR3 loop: CASSEISGRTNNEQFF. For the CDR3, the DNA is TGTGCCAGCAGTGAAATTAGCGGGAGGACCAACAATGAGCAGTTCTTC. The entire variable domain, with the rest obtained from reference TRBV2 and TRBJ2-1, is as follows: EPEVTQTPSHQVTQMGQEVILRCVPISNHLYFYWYRQILGQKVEFLVSFYNNEISEKSEIFDDQFSVERPDGSNFTLKIRSTKLEDSAMYFCASSEISGRTNNEQFFGPGTRLTVL.

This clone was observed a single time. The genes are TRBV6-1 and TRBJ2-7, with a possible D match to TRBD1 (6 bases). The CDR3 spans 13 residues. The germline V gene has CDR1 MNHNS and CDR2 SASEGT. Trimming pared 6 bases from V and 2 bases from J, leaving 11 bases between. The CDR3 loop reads CASSWDTPYEQYF. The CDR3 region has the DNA TGTGCCAGCAGCTGGGACACCCCCTACGAGCAGTACTTC.

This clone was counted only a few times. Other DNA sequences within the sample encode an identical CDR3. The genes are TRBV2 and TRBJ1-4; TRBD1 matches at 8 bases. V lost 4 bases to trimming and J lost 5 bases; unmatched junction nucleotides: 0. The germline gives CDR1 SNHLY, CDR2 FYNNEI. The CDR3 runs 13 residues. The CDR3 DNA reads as TGTGCCAGCAGTGGGACAGGGAATGAAAAACTGTTTTTT. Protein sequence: CASSGTGNEKLFF.